A single sample gave rise to the 21 T cell receptor beta chains below, sequenced in a study of response to subunit inactivated influenza vaccine. TCRdb fed the RT-PCR reads into MiXCR, producing one record per CDR3 protein. The table includes 710,000 or so distinct CDR3 sequences, about 15% detected once. The source material was PBMCs from blood, sampled 12 days after vaccination. These receptor sequences come from a man aged 45 to 65 who received an inactivated influenza vaccine.

This clonotype was found many times. V and J are TRBV9 and TRBJ2-5; D possibly corresponds to TRBD2 (6 bases). V was clipped by 1 base and J by 7 bases, with 11 bases between them. Germline V gene lookup returns CDR1 SGDLS and CDR2 YYNGEE. The CDR3 runs 13 residues. CDR3 loop: CASSVRQEGTQYF. For the CDR3, the DNA is TGTGCCAGCAGCGTACGCCAGGAGGGGACCCAGTACTTC.

In this sample, this clonotype turned up a few times. The rearrangement uses TRBV6-2 or TRBV6-3 and TRBJ1-5, with no clear D. Trimming cost V 5 bases and J 7 bases, with 18 bases left between them. The V gene's germline CDR1 is MNHEY and CDR2 SVGEGT. This CDR3 comprises 15 residues. The CDR3 DNA sequence: TGTGCCAGCAGTGATTCGACTGGGGTGGGACAGCCCCAGCATTTT. Its translation: CASSDSTGVGQPQHF.

CDR3 sequence (DNA): TGTGCCAGCAGTTACTCGACGGGGGGTAGGAATGAGCAGTTCTTC. Amino acids: CASSYSTGGRNEQFF. The chain carries TRBV6-5 and TRBJ2-1; TRBD2 matches at 7 bases. This CDR3 spans 15 amino acids. V gave up 0 bases and J gave up 7 bases; unmatched junction bases: 6. Per the germline V gene, CDR1 is MNHEY and CDR2 is SVGAGI.

The chain links TRBV7-8 to TRBJ2-2; D is possibly TRBD1 or TRBD2 (6 bases each). The CDR3 extends over 14 amino acids. Germline V gives CDR1 SGHVS, CDR2 FQNEAQ. V lost 1 base, J lost 7 bases, and 10 bases lay in between. CDR3 DNA: TGTGCCAGCAGCTTAGAGGGGGGAGGCGGGGAGCTGTTTTTT. It translates to CASSLEGGGGELFF.

In this sample, this clonotype turned up many times. J is TRBJ2-7 and V is TRBV12-3 or TRBV12-4; D is undetermined. The CDR3 extends over 13 amino acids. V dropped 6 bases and J dropped 0 bases, with 9 bases sitting between them. The CDR3, as DNA: TGTGCCAGCAGCCCACAGAGCTCCTACGAGCAGTACTTC. Translated: CASSPQSSYEQYF.

This clonotype has only a few counts. The V call is TRBV6-1, the J call TRBJ2-7; 11 bases align to TRBD2. Per germline, CDR1 MNHNS and CDR2 SASEGT. Unmatched junction bases numbered 9, after V lost 8 bases and J lost 0 bases. The CDR3 sequence is 16 residues long. The CDR3 sequence is CASGIGLAGFSYEQYF. The CDR3 coding sequence is TGTGCCAGCGGAATCGGACTAGCGGGTTTCTCCTACGAGCAGTACTTC.

Only a few counts were recorded for this clonotype. The chain recombines TRBV20-1 with TRBJ2-7; a possible D gene is TRBD2 (6 bases). Germline V CDR1 and CDR2: DFQATT, SNEGSKA (reference sequence). Trimming shortened V by 1 base and J by 5 bases, and 18 bases separated the two germline ends. The CDR3 extends over 15 amino acids. The CDR3 DNA sequence: TGCAGTGCTAGAGGGTTGCGGGGTTCTACCGACGAGCAGTACTTC. The encoded protein is CSARGLRGSTDEQYF.

The chain recombines TRBV12-3 or TRBV12-4 with TRBJ1-2, with 7 bases aligning to TRBD1. The V gene end was trimmed by 5 bases and the J gene end by 7 bases; junction bases not matched to a gene: 7. This CDR3 is built from 13 residues. The CDR3 region is CASSRTGEGGYTF. As DNA, the CDR3 is TGTGCCAGCAGTCGGACAGGCGAGGGTGGCTACACCTTC.

The chain employs TRBV3-1 and TRBJ2-1; D gene ambiguous. V lost 4 bases and J 8 bases, leaving 12 bases between the germline ends. The germline CDR1 and CDR2 sequences are LGHDT and YNNKEL (reference sequence). CDR3 length equals 13 residues. The CDR3 bases are TGTGCCAGCAGCCTTCGGGCTTTAGATGAGCAGTTCTTC. This sequence encodes CASSLRALDEQFF.

The chain recombines TRBV20-1 with TRBJ1-1; the match to TRBD1 covers 9 bases. CDR1 is DFQATT and CDR2 is SNEGSKA in the germline V gene (reference sequence). V was pared by 6 bases and J by 10 bases, with 6 bases of the junction left unmatched. This CDR3 is built from 11 residues. The CDR3 DNA sequence: TGCAGTGCCCCTACAGGGGGCAGAGCTTTCTTT. Its translation is CSAPTGGRAFF.

The chain employs TRBV6-2 or TRBV6-3 and TRBJ1-1; D is ambiguous. Germline assignment: CDR1 MNHEY and CDR2 SVGEGT. Trimming stripped 5 bases from V and 3 bases from J, with 13 bases between. The CDR3 is made up of 14 amino acids. The CDR3 sequence is CASSPHLIHTEAFF. CDR3 sequence (DNA): TGTGCCAGCAGTCCGCATCTAATACACACTGAAGCTTTCTTT.

This chain links TRBV12-3 or TRBV12-4 with TRBJ1-6; a weak D match, TRBD1 (5 bases). The CDR3 covers 15 residues. V was clipped by 1 base and J by 10 bases, with 14 bases between them. Here the CDR3 reads CASSLDGGIRSPLHF. DNA for the CDR3: TGTGCCAGCAGTTTAGATGGGGGTATACGATCACCCCTCCACTTT.

This clonotype was detected a few times. This chain joins TRBV24-1 and TRBJ2-1; TRBD2 matches at 12 bases. The J segment lost 9 bases and the V segment lost 4 bases, leaving 6 bases of the junction unmatched. The germline gives CDR1 KGHDR, CDR2 SFDVKD. CDR3 length: 15 amino acids. CDR3 bases: TGTGCCACCAGTGAGCTAGCGGGGGGGCAATTTGAGCAGTTCTTC. This gives the protein CATSELAGGQFEQFF.

The chain recombines TRBV4-1 with TRBJ2-5; D not certain. V was clipped by 6 bases and J by 1 base, with 12 bases between them. Looked up from germline, CDR1 is MGHRA and CDR2 is YSYEKL. This CDR3 is built from 14 residues. Written as DNA, the CDR3 is TGCGCCAGCAGACCGCCGGGCCCCCAAGAGACCCAGTACTTC. This translates into CASRPPGPQETQYF.

This clonotype was recorded a few times. V gene TRBV9 combines with J gene TRBJ2-5; 10 nucleotides line up with TRBD2. With V trimmed by 3 bases and J by 0 bases, 11 bases remained unmatched. The CDR3 contains 18 residues. Per the germline V gene, CDR1 is SGDLS and CDR2 is YYNGEE. DNA for the CDR3: TGTGCCAGCAGCGGCCGGTCCCTAGCGGGGGCCTACCAAGAGACCCAGTACTTC. It translates to CASSGRSLAGAYQETQYF.

There are a few counts of this clonotype. CDR3 in DNA: TGCAGTGCTAGCGGGCTTACAGACCTCTCCTACAATGAGCAGTTCTTC. It yields the protein CSASGLTDLSYNEQFF. The genes are TRBV20-1 and TRBJ2-1; D not certain. Trimming left V 3 bases short and J 0 bases short, with 15 bases between. CDR1 is DFQATT and CDR2 is SNEGSKA in the germline V gene (reference sequence). The CDR3 is made up of 16 amino acids.

The rearrangement uses TRBV18 and TRBJ1-1; D call uncertain. The CDR3 loop spans 14 amino acids. The ends were cut back, 3 bases at V and 4 bases at J, with 12 bases in the middle. The germline CDR1 and CDR2 sequences are KGHSH and LQKENI. The CDR3 DNA is TGTGCCAGCTCACCTAGTATAGCTCTCACTGAAGCTTTCTTT. Translated: CASSPSIALTEAFF. Full variable domain (rest looked up from reference TRBV18 and TRBJ1-1): NAGVMQNPRHLVRRRGQEARLRCSPMKGHSHVYWYRQLPEEGLKFMVYLQKENIIDESGMPKERFSAEFPKEGPSILRIQQVVRGDSAAYFCASSPSIALTEAFFGQGTRLTVV.

This clonotype was detected a few times. This chain uses TRBV2 with TRBJ2-7; 9 positions agree with TRBD2. CDR1 is SNHLY, CDR2 FYNNEI, per germline. V trimming: 3 bases; J trimming: 3 bases; junction bases outside the gene matches: 6. The CDR3 consists of 15 residues. This CDR3 is CASSDGLAGFYEQYF. The DNA of the CDR3 is TGTGCCAGCAGTGACGGTCTAGCGGGGTTCTACGAGCAGTACTTC.

Points on this clonotype: One junction end disagrees with the germline gene, perhaps due to a read error. The chain couples TRBV18 to TRBJ1-5; 7 nucleotides match TRBD1. Germline assignment: CDR1 KGHSH and CDR2 LQKENI. The CDR3 consists of 13 residues. The CDR3 nucleotides are TGTGCCAGCTCACCCCCCCGACAGGGACCCCTGCATTTT. Its protein product is CASSPPRQGPLHF.

This clonotype occurred many times. Sequence at one end of the junction differs from germline and may be a read error. This chain connects TRBV7-2 to TRBJ2-5; D might be TRBD1 (6 bases). The CDR3 has 15 residues. In germline, CDR1 is SGHTA, CDR2 FQGNSA. CDR3 amino acids: CASSLNAGVGETQYF. Written as DNA, the CDR3 is TGCGCCAGCAGCTTGAACGCAGGGGTCGGAGAGACCCAGTACTTC.

This clonotype was counted only a few times. The chain carries TRBV5-1 and TRBJ1-1; D remains ambiguous. The V end was cut by 0 bases, the J end by 1 base, with 7 bases between. CDR3 size: 14 residues. Germline V gene lookup returns CDR1 SGHRS and CDR2 YFSETQ. CDR3: CASSLEEKNTEAFF. The CDR3 DNA follows: TGCGCCAGCAGCTTGGAGGAAAAGAACACTGAAGCTTTCTTT.